The 9 T cell receptor beta chains given below trace back to one sample, sequenced in a study of T cell responses to AZD1222 COVID-19 vaccine. Measured with immunoSEQ multiplex PCR; TCRdb has only the in-frame clones, and not every one. This table holds about 89,000 clones, about 89% found once. Material: peripheral blood, obtained 28 days after the second AZD1222 dose. The receptors stem from an adult who received the AZD1222 COVID-19 vaccine.

The V and J genes are TRBV15 and TRBJ1-2; D remains ambiguous. Trimming pared 1 base from V and 7 bases from J, leaving 16 bases between. The CDR3 sequence is 15 residues long. CDR1 and CDR2 (germline): LNHNV, YYDKDF (reference sequence). The CDR3, as DNA: TGTGCCACCAGCAGAGGGGCCCCCCCTCGGTTTGGCTACACCTTC. It encodes CATSRGAPPRFGYTF.

CDR3 bases: TGTGCCAGCAGTTCTGGGGTGGCCTACGAGCAGTACTTC. It specifies CASSSGVAYEQYF. The chain couples TRBV6-5 to TRBJ2-7; D unresolved. CDR3 size: 13 residues. The V end was cut by 4 bases, the J end by 2 bases, with 9 bases between. The germline gives CDR1 MNHEY, CDR2 SVGAGI.

J is TRBJ2-5 and V is TRBV15; TRBD1 or TRBD2 may be the D gene (5 bases each). The germline V gene encodes CDR1 LNHNV and CDR2 YYDKDF (reference sequence). This CDR3 is built from 16 residues. The germline V and J ends were trimmed by 3 bases and 2 bases, with 16 bases remaining between them. The CDR3 sequence: CATSSGPGTGQETQYF. DNA of the CDR3: TGTGCCACCAGCAGTGGACCCGGGACGGGACAAGAGACCCAGTACTTC.

The chain joins TRBV12-3 or TRBV12-4 to TRBJ2-5, with D perhaps given as TRBD1 or TRBD2 (6 bases each). V gave up 3 bases and J gave up 5 bases, with 10 bases separating them. CDR3 size: 13 residues. The DNA for the CDR3 is TGTGCCAGCAGTTTGTGGGGGGCCGAGACCCAGTACTTC. Translating it yields CASSLWGAETQYF.

The rearrangement joins TRBV7-2 to TRBJ2-5; 7 bases are a match to TRBD2. Looked up from germline, CDR1 is SGHTA and CDR2 is FQGNSA. The ends lost 1 base at V and 2 bases at J; junction bases unmatched: 7. The CDR3 totals 16 residues. This CDR3 is CASSLVTGGPQETQYF. DNA for the CDR3: TGTGCCAGCAGCTTAGTCACGGGAGGTCCTCAAGAGACCCAGTACTTC.

CDR3 coding DNA: TGTGCCAGTAGTGCGACAGGGGCGAACTATGGCTACACCTTC. Amino acid sequence: CASSATGANYGYTF. The chain joins TRBV19 to TRBJ1-2, with TRBD1 identical over 8 bases. V dropped 5 bases and J dropped 2; count of bases not matched to a gene: 4. The CDR3 is 14 residues long. Germline V gene sequence: CDR1 LNHDA, CDR2 SQIVND (reference sequence). Variable domain in full (rest from reference TRBV19 and TRBJ1-2): DGGITQSPKYLFRKEGQNVTLSCEQNLNHDAMYWYRQDPGQGLRLIYYSQIVNDFQKGDIAEGYSVSREKKESFPLTVTSAQKNPTAFYLCASSATGANYGYTFGSGTRLTVV.

In nucleotides, the CDR3 is TGTGCCAGCAGTGAGGGGCCTGGCGGTGGCTACACCTTC. Its protein is CASSEGPGGGYTF. V gene TRBV6-4 combines with J gene TRBJ1-2; a weak D match, TRBD1 (5 bases). Germline V gene data show CDR1 as MRHNA and CDR2 as SNTAGT. The CDR3 is 13 residues long. V shed 3 bases and J shed 7 bases, with 12 bases lying between them.

The gene calls are TRBV5-6 and TRBJ1-1, with a weak D call TRBD1 (5 bases). V lost 1 base and J lost 5, with 12 bases in between. The CDR3 spans 14 residues. Germline-derived CDR1 and CDR2 are SGHDT and YYEEEE. The CDR3 region has the DNA TGTGCCAGCAGCTTGTATCTCAGGGTGACTGAAGCTTTCTTT. It yields the protein CASSLYLRVTEAFF.

The genes are TRBV2 and TRBJ2-1, with 7 bases identical to TRBD1. V lost 6 bases to trimming and J lost 12 bases; unmatched junction nucleotides: 11. This CDR3 is 13 amino acids long. Germline CDR1 SNHLY, CDR2 FYNNEI. In DNA, the CDR3 is TGTGCCAGCAGATGGACAGGCGTCTGGGGGCAGTTCTTC. Its protein product is CASRWTGVWGQFF.